A selection of T cell receptor beta chains follows, all from one sample in a study of OX40 agonist ivuxolimab in advanced cancers. Sequencing used immunoSEQ multiplex PCR; TCRdb keeps in-frame clones, though not all of them. The sample carries over 55,000 clones, about 79% recorded once. The sequencing here drew on CD4+ or CD8+ T cells sorted from blood, taken in a trial of the OX40 agonist ivuxolimab. Every receptor here comes from an adult with an advanced solid tumor such as melanoma, head and neck, liver or kidney cancer. Both conserved end residues are part of each CDR3. A D gene is named only where the DNA matches it firmly. Expanded clones get a size class; other rows say once, few or many, or leave the size out.

-	TRBV5-5	TRBD1	TRBJ1-5	TGTGCCAGCAGCATGGGACAGATCAATCAGCCCCAGCATTTT	CASSMGQINQPQHF
-	TRBV9	-	TRBJ2-1	TGTGCCAGCAGCCCTCCGAGGATCGTCTCCTACAATGAGCAGTTCTTC	CASSPPRIVSYNEQFF
-	TRBV29-1	-	TRBJ1-3	TGCAGCGTCGGAACCTCTGGAAACACCATATATTTT	CSVGTSGNTIYF
once	TRBV21-1	-	TRBJ2-7	TGTGCCAGCATTACCCGCGGGCCGAACTACGAGCAGTACTTC	CASITRGPNYEQYF
once	TRBV5-1	-	TRBJ1-1	TGCGCCAGCAGGTCCCCCCTCGGACAGGAAGCTTTCTTT	CASRSPLGQEAFF
-	TRBV25-1	-	TRBJ2-1	TGTGCCAGCGGATCAGGGGAGGGGCAGTTCTTC	CASGSGEGQFF
-	TRBV6-5	-	TRBJ2-5	TGTGCCAGCAGTTACCCGGGACACCCTCAAGAGACCCAGTACTTC	CASSYPGHPQETQYF
-	TRBV2	TRBD2	TRBJ2-5	TGTGCCAGCAGTGTGCCAGGACTAGCATCCGAGACCCAGTACTTC	CASSVPGLASETQYF
-	TRBV15	-	TRBJ2-1	TGTGCCACCAGCAGAGAGTTTGGGAGCGAGCAGTTCTTC	CATSREFGSEQFF
-	TRBV19	TRBD1	TRBJ1-2	TGTGCCAGTAGCCACACCGGGACAGTCTATGGCTACACCTTC	CASSHTGTVYGYTF
-	TRBV6-5	-	TRBJ2-7	TGTGCCAGCAGTTACGGTCCGCCCGGACAGAAGCAGTACTTC	CASSYGPPGQKQYF
once	TRBV27	TRBD1	TRBJ1-6	TGTGCCAGCAACGGACAGGGGGCGGCTTCACCCCTCCACTTT	CASNGQGAASPLHF
medium-sized	TRBV5-8	-	TRBJ1-6	TGTGCCAGCAGCCCGGGACAATATAATTCACCCCTCCACTTT	CASSPGQYNSPLHF
once	TRBV11-2	-	TRBJ1-1	TGTGCCAGCAGCTTCGGGGTTGTGAGGGGCACTGAAGCTTTCTTT	CASSFGVVRGTEAFF
-	TRBV7-8	-	TRBJ1-2	TGTGCCAGCAGCTTAGAGGCGGGGGCCCCGAGCTATGGCTACACCTTC	CASSLEAGAPSYGYTF
-	TRBV13	TRBD1	TRBJ1-1	TGTGCCAGCAGTTTCACTCAGGGGGCCACTGAAGCTTTCTTT	CASSFTQGATEAFF
once	TRBV7-2	-	TRBJ1-2	TGTGCCAGCAGCTTAGGTGAAAACGGAGGCTACACCTTC	CASSLGENGGYTF
-	TRBV6-7	TRBD1	TRBJ1-2	TGTGCCAGCAGTAAACCGGGACAGGGGGCAGGGAACTATGGCTACACCTTC	CASSKPGQGAGNYGYTF
-	TRBV7-2	-	TRBJ1-3	TGTGCCAGCAGCTTAGCGTCCCCGGGAACTGGAAACACCATATATTTT	CASSLASPGTGNTIYF
-	TRBV7-3	-	TRBJ2-5	TGTGCCAGCAGCGCAACGACTAGGCAAGAGACCCAGTACTTC	CASSATTRQETQYF
-	TRBV11-3	-	TRBJ2-1	TGTGCCAGCAGCTTAGGGGGGACCTACAATGAGCAGTTCTTC	CASSLGGTYNEQFF
-	TRBV7-9	TRBD1	TRBJ1-2	TGTGCCAGCAGCTTAGACCCAGGACAGGGATATGGCTACACCTTC	CASSLDPGQGYGYTF
-	TRBV19	-	TRBJ2-6	TGTGCCAGTAGTATAGTCACGGGCCCCTCTGGGGCCAACGTCCTGACTTTC	CASSIVTGPSGANVLTF
-	TRBV7-2	TRBD2	TRBJ2-1	TGTGCCAGCAGCATACTAGCGGATTTTTACAATGAGCAGTTCTTC	CASSILADFYNEQFF
-	TRBV5-1	-	TRBJ1-6	TGCGCCAGCAGTCGGACGGCATTAGGTAATTCACCCCTCCACTTT	CASSRTALGNSPLHF
-	TRBV5-1	TRBD1	TRBJ1-6	TGCGCCAGCAGCTTGGTCAGGGGGAATTCACCCCTCCACTTT	CASSLVRGNSPLHF
-	TRBV11-3	TRBD1	TRBJ2-2	TGTGCCAGCAGCTTAGGACAGGGGAACACCGGGGAGCTGTTTTTT	CASSLGQGNTGELFF
-	TRBV18	-	TRBJ1-5	TGTGCCAGCTCACCCTCTGAGAGTCAGCCCCAGCATTTT	CASSPSESQPQHF
-	TRBV6-5	-	TRBJ2-5	TGTGCCAGCAGTCTAGGACAGAAGCAAGAGACCCAGTACTTC	CASSLGQKQETQYF
once	TRBV7-2	-	TRBJ1-1	TGTGCCAGCAGCTTATCCTCAGCGGGCCTCGAAGCTTTCTTT	CASSLSSAGLEAFF
-	TRBV7-2	-	TRBJ1-4	TGTGCCAGCAGCAGAGACAGAAACCCCAATGAAAAACTGTTTTTT	CASSRDRNPNEKLFF
-	TRBV6-5	TRBD1	TRBJ2-7	TGTGCCAGCAGGGACAGGTTTACCTACGAGCAGTACTTC	CASRDRFTYEQYF
-	TRBV11-2	-	TRBJ1-1	TGTGCCAGCAGCGGGAGTGGGGGATATGGAACTGAAGCTTTCTTT	CASSGSGGYGTEAFF
-	TRBV28	-	TRBJ1-2	TGTGCCAGCACCCCCCCTGGATCAACAGGGCTCAACTATGGCTACACCTTC	CASTPPGSTGLNYGYTF
-	TRBV19	TRBD1	TRBJ1-6	TGTGCCAGCACCTCCCGACAGGGGGGAAATAATTCACCCCTCCACTTT	CASTSRQGGNNSPLHF
-	TRBV6-5	-	TRBJ1-4	TGTGCCAGCCGGACCGGGGCGGGGACTAATGAAAAACTGTTTTTT	CASRTGAGTNEKLFF
-	TRBV29-1	TRBD1	TRBJ1-2	TGCAGCGTTGAAGGGACAGGCCACTATGGCTACACCTTC	CSVEGTGHYGYTF
-	TRBV5-1	-	TRBJ1-4	TGCGCCAGCAGCAGAGACGGCAGGGCCCAGGATGAAAAACTGTTTTTT	CASSRDGRAQDEKLFF
-	TRBV28	-	TRBJ2-2	TGTGCCACCGGGGCGTCAGCCGGGGAGCTGTTTTTT	CATGASAGELFF
-	TRBV7-8	-	TRBJ2-7	TGTGCCAGCAGCTTAACCCGGTCCTACGAGCAGTACTTC	CASSLTRSYEQYF
-	TRBV28	-	TRBJ2-2	TGTGCCAGCAGTTCCTCGAACACCGGGGAGCTGTTTTTT	CASSSSNTGELFF
-	TRBV28	-	TRBJ2-7	TGTGCCAGCAGTTTAGGTTTTCGTAAGGGTGAGCCTTCAGACGAGCAGTACTTC	CASSLGFRKGEPSDEQYF
-	TRBV7-8	-	TRBJ1-2	TGTGCCAGCAGCTTATATAGGTCAGGTTCTAACTATGGCTACACCTTC	CASSLYRSGSNYGYTF
-	TRBV2	TRBD2	TRBJ2-3	TGTGCCAGCAGGGTGAGGGGGACTAGCGGGTCCCTCACCACAGATACGCAGTATTTT	CASRVRGTSGSLTTDTQYF
once	TRBV25-1	-	TRBJ2-3	TGTGCCAGCAGTGATTTTAGCACAGATACGCAGTATTTT	CASSDFSTDTQYF
-	TRBV6-5	-	TRBJ1-1	TGTGCCAGCAGTTACCGCGGGGTGGGGCCGAACACTGAAGCTTTCTTT	CASSYRGVGPNTEAFF
-	TRBV5-6	-	TRBJ1-1	TGTGCCAGCAGCTTGGTTCAGGGAGGTAGGACTGAAGCTTTCTTT	CASSLVQGGRTEAFF
-	TRBV2	-	TRBJ1-4	TGTGCCAGCAGTGTAGATTTAGTAGGGGCTAATGAAAAACTGTTTTTT	CASSVDLVGANEKLFF
-	TRBV7-9	-	TRBJ1-1	TGTGCCACCATGAGCTTCGCTGAAGCTTTCTTT	CATMSFAEAFF
-	TRBV27	-	TRBJ1-2	TGTGCCCGTAGGGCGGGGAAAGGGTATGGCTACACCTTC	CARRAGKGYGYTF
-	TRBV6-1	-	TRBJ1-3	TGTGCCAGCAGTGCCGGACCGACCTCTGGAAACACCATATATTTT	CASSAGPTSGNTIYF
few	TRBV7-9	-	TRBJ1-1	TGTGCCAGCAGCTTACCCCCTGGTGAACCTGAAGCTTTCTTT	CASSLPPGEPEAFF